This T cell receptor (beta chain) was identified in a study of T-cell reconstitution after alpha-beta-depleted transplantation in children. TCRbeta library preparation incorporated unique molecular identifiers. TCRdb called the PCR reads again in MiXCR, with one record for every CDR3 protein. The sample lists a few hundred thousand distinct CDR3 sequences, 11% occurring once. The germline gives CDR1 SGHRS, CDR2 YFSETQ. Trimming stripped 1 base from V and 4 bases from J, with 12 bases between. This CDR3 region has 16 residues. This clonotype was seen only a few times. The chain is built from TRBV5-1 and TRBJ2-6; possibly TRBD1 or TRBD2 for D (6 bases each). The receptor was isolated from a human donor who donated a stem cell graft to a child with acute myeloid leukemia. This sample comprised PBMCs from the stem cell graft donor, obtained from the stem cell graft. The CDR3 DNA follows: TGCGCCAGCAGCTTGAAGGGGGGATCAGGGGCCAACGTCCTGACTTTC. Its protein product is CASSLKGGSGANVLTF. The full variable domain, in which reference TRBV5-1 and TRBJ2-6 provide the parts outside the CDR3, is KAGVTQTPRYLIKTRGQQVTLSCSPISGHRSVSWYQQTPGQGLQFLFEYFSETQRNKGNFPGRFSGRQFSNSRSEMNVSTLELGDSALYLCASSLKGGSGANVLTFGAGSRLTVL.